The 5 T cell receptor beta chains below all came from one sample that was sequenced in a study of cytomegalovirus exposure and HLA in healthy donors. The PCR made use of 60 Vbeta and 13 Jbeta primers. Clones were sequenced by immunoSEQ multiplex PCR, and TCRdb holds only the in-frame ones, with some missing. This sample yields more than 200,000 clones, of which roughly 80% are seen a single time; about a sixth belongs to the top ten. Sequencing used PBMCs. Receptors were obtained from a man in his forties in good health and CMV-seronegative.

V is TRBV18 and J is TRBJ2-7; 8 bases are shared with TRBD1. J was trimmed by 2 bases and V by 1 base; bases with no gene match: 1. Germline CDR1 and CDR2: KGHSH and LQKENI. The CDR3 is 14 residues long. The chain's CDR3 is CASSPLDRAYEQYF. As DNA, the CDR3 is TGTGCCAGCTCACCACTGGACAGGGCCTACGAGCAGTACTTC.

The chain carries TRBV4-3 and TRBJ2-7; TRBD1 agrees at 9 bases. The V segment lost 3 bases and the J segment 6 bases; nucleotides outside the gene matches: 9. Looked up from germline, CDR1 is LGHNA and CDR2 is YSLEER. The CDR3 loop spans 15 amino acids. The CDR3, as DNA: TGCGCCAGCAGCCAGCCGGGACAGGGATTAAGCGAGCAGTACTTC. Protein sequence: CASSQPGQGLSEQYF.

The V and J genes are TRBV9 and TRBJ2-1, with no clear D. V lost 1 base and J 5 bases, leaving 4 bases between the germline ends. The CDR3 totals 12 residues. In germline, CDR1 is SGDLS, CDR2 YYNGEE. The chain's CDR3 is CASSVYNNEQFF. The CDR3 region has the DNA TGTGCCAGCAGCGTATACAACAATGAGCAGTTCTTC.

This clone has just one count. The rearrangement joins TRBV29-1 to TRBJ2-4; 11 bases align to TRBD1. The CDR3 has 12 amino acids. Germline V gene data show CDR1 as SQVTM and CDR2 as ANQGSEA. With 4 bases clipped from V and 8 bases from J, the junction kept 1 base outside the gene matches. CDR3 DNA sequence: TGCAGCGTTGGGACAGGGGGCGACATTCAGTACTTC. Translation: CSVGTGGDIQYF.

To note about this clone: Other DNA sequences in this sample translate to the same CDR3. The V call is TRBV6-1, the J call TRBJ2-3; TRBD2 might be the D (6 bases). Deletions cut 4 bases from V and 2 bases from J, with 16 bases between. Germline V gene lookup returns CDR1 MNHNS and CDR2 SASEGT. This CDR3 contains 16 residues. The CDR3 DNA reads TGTGCCAGCAGTGCCCGATTAGCGGACGCCACAGATACGCAGTATTTT. This encodes CASSARLADATDTQYF.